This T cell receptor (beta chain) was sequenced for a study of shared clonotypes between healthy human individuals. In the study's own analysis: Junction-only sequences produced by ImmunoSEQ had no quality scores, so filtering differed. Data came from immunoSEQ multiplex PCR; TCRdb stores just in-frame clones and leaves some out. V and J calls and clone size are as listed in that table; D and trimming were resolved from the DNA. The table records about 2.3 million clones, 92% of them present only once. The study, taken as a whole, reports: The expectation was that sequencing depth would affect clonotype sharing among donors.

In regard to this clone: The antigen remains unidentified.

Trimming removed 3 bases from V and 2 bases from J, with 14 bases in between. Germline CDR1 reads SGHVS; CDR2 reads FNYEAQ. This CDR3 region has 16 residues. The sample was naive CD4+ T cells from PBMCs. Subset here: CD45RA+ positively selected. The chain carries TRBV7-6 and TRBJ1-3; the D gene is possibly TRBD1 (5 bases). The TCR comes from a young man in good health. Some clones in this sample may be carry-over from other donors' samples. The CDR3 DNA sequence: TGTGCCAGCAGCTTTGCTCGGGGGAGTCCTGGAAACACCATATATTTT. This translates into CASSFARGSPGNTIYF.